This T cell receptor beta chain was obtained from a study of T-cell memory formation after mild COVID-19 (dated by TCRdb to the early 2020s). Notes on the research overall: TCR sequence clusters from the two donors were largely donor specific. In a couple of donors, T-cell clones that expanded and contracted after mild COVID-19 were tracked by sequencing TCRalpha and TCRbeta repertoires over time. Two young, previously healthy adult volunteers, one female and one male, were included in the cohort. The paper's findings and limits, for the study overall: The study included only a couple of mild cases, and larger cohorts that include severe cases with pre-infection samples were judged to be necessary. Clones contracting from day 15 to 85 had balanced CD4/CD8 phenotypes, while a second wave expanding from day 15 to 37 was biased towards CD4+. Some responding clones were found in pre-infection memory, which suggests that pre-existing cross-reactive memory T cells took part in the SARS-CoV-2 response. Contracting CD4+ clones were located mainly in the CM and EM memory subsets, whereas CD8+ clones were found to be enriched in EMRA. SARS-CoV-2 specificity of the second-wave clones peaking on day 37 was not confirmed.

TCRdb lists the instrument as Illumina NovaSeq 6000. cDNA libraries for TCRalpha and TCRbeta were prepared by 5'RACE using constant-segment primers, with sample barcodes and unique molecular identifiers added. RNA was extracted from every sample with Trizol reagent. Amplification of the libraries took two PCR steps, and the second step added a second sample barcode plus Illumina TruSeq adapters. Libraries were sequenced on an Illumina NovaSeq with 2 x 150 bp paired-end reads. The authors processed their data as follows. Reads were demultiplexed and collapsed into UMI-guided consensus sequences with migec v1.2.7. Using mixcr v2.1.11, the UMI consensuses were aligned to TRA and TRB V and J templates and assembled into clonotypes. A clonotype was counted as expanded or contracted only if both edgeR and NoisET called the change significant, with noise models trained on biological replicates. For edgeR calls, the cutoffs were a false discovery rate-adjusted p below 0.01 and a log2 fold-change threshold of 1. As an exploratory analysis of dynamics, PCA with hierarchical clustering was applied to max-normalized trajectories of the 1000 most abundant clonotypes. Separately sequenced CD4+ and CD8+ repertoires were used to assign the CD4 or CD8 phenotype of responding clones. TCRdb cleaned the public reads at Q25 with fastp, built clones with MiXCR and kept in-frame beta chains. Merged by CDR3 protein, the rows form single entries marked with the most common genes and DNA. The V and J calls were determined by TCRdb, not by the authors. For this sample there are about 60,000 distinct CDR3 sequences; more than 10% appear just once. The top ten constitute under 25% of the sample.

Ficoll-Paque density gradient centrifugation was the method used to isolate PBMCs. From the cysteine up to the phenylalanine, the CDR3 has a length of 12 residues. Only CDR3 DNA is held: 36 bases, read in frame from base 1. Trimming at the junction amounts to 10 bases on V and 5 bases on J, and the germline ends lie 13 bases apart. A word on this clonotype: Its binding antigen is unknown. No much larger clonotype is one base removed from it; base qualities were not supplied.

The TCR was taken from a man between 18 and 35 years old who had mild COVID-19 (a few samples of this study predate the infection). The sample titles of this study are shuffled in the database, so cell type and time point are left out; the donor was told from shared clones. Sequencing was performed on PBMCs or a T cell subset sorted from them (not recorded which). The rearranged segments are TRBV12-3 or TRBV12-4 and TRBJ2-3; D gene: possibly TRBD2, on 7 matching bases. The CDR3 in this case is CATRGPGDTQYF. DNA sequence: TGTGCCACGCGGGGGCCCGGAGATACGCAGTATTTT.